This is a list of T cell receptor beta chains from one sample in a study of T-cell memory formation after mild COVID-19. One entry per CDR3 protein, called by TCRdb with MiXCR from the 5' RACE reads. This sample has approximately 430,000 distinct CDR3 sequences, with 20% to 30% found just once. The sequenced sample was PBMCs or a T cell subset sorted from them (not recorded which). All receptors come from an adult woman who had mild COVID-19 (a few samples of this study predate the infection). Cell type and time point are not known. Both conserved end residues are part of each CDR3. Fields, in order: D gene, V gene, CDR3 length, J gene, clone size, CDR3 protein, CDR3 DNA. The D gene is left open where the match is weak. A clone size is listed for some rows: how often the clone was seen (once, few, many), or a class if it is expanded.

D: TRBD2
V: TRBV7-9
length: 17
J: TRBJ2-3
size: .
CDR3: CASSSGLAGGRLDTQYF
DNA: TGTGCCAGCAGCTCCGGACTAGCGGGAGGCCGGCTAGATACGCAGTATTTT

D: .
V: TRBV5-1
length: 14
J: TRBJ2-1
size: .
CDR3: CASSPDSRYNEQFF
DNA: TGCGCCAGCAGCCCGGACTCGCGTTACAATGAGCAGTTCTTC

D: .
V: TRBV6-5
length: 13
J: TRBJ1-1
size: few
CDR3: CASSYGEGTEAFF
DNA: TGTGCCAGCAGTTATGGCGAGGGCACTGAAGCTTTCTTT

D: .
V: TRBV20-1
length: 14
J: TRBJ2-7
size: .
CDR3: CSARVASGTYEQYF
DNA: TGCAGTGCTAGAGTGGCCTCGGGGACCTACGAGCAGTACTTC

D: .
V: TRBV6-5
length: 12
J: TRBJ1-1
size: .
CDR3: CASGTLKGGAFF
DNA: TGTGCCAGCGGGACTTTAAAAGGGGGAGCTTTCTTT

D: TRBD1
V: TRBV5-1
length: 14
J: TRBJ1-1
size: .
CDR3: CASSRGQGLTEAFF
DNA: TGCGCCAGCAGCCGGGGACAGGGTCTCACTGAAGCTTTCTTT

D: .
V: TRBV25-1
length: 14
J: TRBJ1-1
size: few
CDR3: CASRETGRSTEAFF
DNA: TGTGCCAGCAGGGAGACAGGACGTAGCACTGAAGCTTTCTTT

D: .
V: TRBV6-1
length: 14
J: TRBJ2-2
size: .
CDR3: CASRKERNTGELFF
DNA: TGTGCCAGCAGGAAGGAAAGAAACACCGGGGAGCTGTTTTTT

D: .
V: TRBV20-1
length: 8
J: TRBJ1-1
size: .
CDR3: CSADPAFF
DNA: TGCAGTGCTGACCCAGCTTTCTTT

D: .
V: TRBV15
length: 13
J: TRBJ2-7
size: .
CDR3: CATSRGISYEQYF
DNA: TGTGCCACCAGCAGGGGTATCTCCTACGAGCAGTACTTC

D: .
V: TRBV9
length: 15
J: TRBJ1-5
size: .
CDR3: CASSVDGGSNQPQHF
DNA: TGTGCCAGCAGCGTAGATGGTGGGAGCAATCAGCCCCAGCATTTT

D: TRBD2
V: TRBV7-6
length: 17
J: TRBJ2-1
size: few
CDR3: CASSLGTSAGAYNEQFF
DNA: TGTGCCAGCAGCTTAGGGACATCGGCGGGAGCCTACAATGAGCAGTTCTTC

D: TRBD1
V: TRBV7-9
length: 16
J: TRBJ1-3
size: few
CDR3: CASSFWGQGSGNTIYF
DNA: TGTGCCAGCAGCTTTTGGGGACAGGGCTCTGGAAACACCATATATTTT

D: .
V: TRBV18
length: 15
J: TRBJ1-4
size: few
CDR3: CASSAGQPPGEKLFF
DNA: TGTGCCAGCTCAGCCGGACAGCCCCCGGGTGAAAAACTGTTTTTT

D: .
V: TRBV13
length: 15
J: TRBJ2-1
size: .
CDR3: CASSSRSRSGNEQFF
DNA: TGTGCCAGCAGCTCACGCTCCCGTTCGGGCAATGAGCAGTTCTTC

D: .
V: TRBV24-1
length: 16
J: TRBJ2-7
size: few
CDR3: CATSDLDMVSSYEQYF
DNA: TGTGCCACCAGTGATTTGGACATGGTGAGCTCCTACGAGCAGTACTTC

D: .
V: TRBV7-9
length: 15
J: TRBJ1-2
size: .
CDR3: CASSQLGQGSYGYTF
DNA: TGTGCCAGCAGCCAACTAGGACAAGGATCGTATGGCTACACCTTC

D: .
V: TRBV20-1
length: 13
J: TRBJ1-1
size: many
CDR3: CSAPDTKNTEAFF
DNA: TGCAGTGCACCCGACACAAAGAACACTGAAGCTTTCTTT

D: .
V: TRBV15
length: 15
J: TRBJ1-1
size: .
CDR3: CATSKYTGLNTEAFF
DNA: TGTGCCACCAGCAAATACACAGGGTTGAACACTGAAGCTTTCTTT

D: TRBD2
V: TRBV5-1
length: 17
J: TRBJ2-1
size: few
CDR3: CASSALTSGSAYNEQFF
DNA: TGCGCCAGCAGCGCACTGACTAGCGGGAGTGCCTACAATGAGCAGTTCTTC

D: TRBD1
V: TRBV20-1
length: 15
J: TRBJ2-1
size: few
CDR3: CSAWAGTGSDNEQFF
DNA: TGCAGTGCGTGGGCGGGGACAGGCTCTGATAATGAGCAGTTCTTC

D: TRBD2
V: TRBV3-1
length: 15
J: TRBJ2-7
size: few
CDR3: CASSRPGLAYDEQYF
DNA: TGTGCCAGCAGCCGGCCGGGACTAGCTTACGACGAGCAGTACTTC

D: .
V: TRBV11-2
length: 12
J: TRBJ1-1
size: .
CDR3: CASSSGWAEAFF
DNA: TGTGCCAGCAGCTCCGGTTGGGCTGAAGCTTTCTTC

D: TRBD1
V: TRBV7-3
length: 17
J: TRBJ1-1
size: few
CDR3: CASSLLPLQGSRAEAFF
DNA: TGTGCCAGCAGCTTACTACCCCTACAGGGGTCGAGGGCTGAAGCTTTCTTT

D: TRBD2
V: TRBV5-1
length: 18
J: TRBJ2-1
size: few
CDR3: CASSLPGLAGASYNEQFF
DNA: TGCGCCAGCAGCTTGCCCGGGCTAGCGGGAGCCTCCTACAATGAGCAGTTCTTC

D: .
V: TRBV7-6
length: 14
J: TRBJ2-1
size: .
CDR3: CASSLGGEYNEQFF
DNA: TGTGCCAGCAGCTTAGGGGGAGAGTACAATGAGCAGTTCTTC

D: TRBD2
V: TRBV11-3
length: 13
J: TRBJ2-5
size: .
CDR3: CASSGTSVGTQYF
DNA: TGTGCCAGCAGCGGGACTAGCGTGGGGACCCAGTACTTC

D: .
V: TRBV5-1
length: 14
J: TRBJ2-5
size: .
CDR3: CASSLDVNQETQYF
DNA: TGCGCCAGCAGTTTGGACGTCAACCAAGAGACCCAGTACTTC

D: TRBD2
V: TRBV5-1
length: 16
J: TRBJ2-1
size: .
CDR3: CASSPRLAGGKDEQFF
DNA: TGCGCCAGCAGCCCCCGACTAGCGGGGGGTAAGGATGAGCAGTTCTTC

D: TRBD1
V: TRBV5-1
length: 15
J: TRBJ2-2
size: few
CDR3: CASSRTGGRIGELFF
DNA: TGCGCCAGCAGCCGTACAGGGGGAAGAATCGGGGAGCTGTTTTTT

D: .
V: TRBV4-1
length: 10
J: TRBJ2-7
size: .
CDR3: CASMGVEQYF
DNA: TGCGCCAGCATGGGGGTCGAGCAGTACTTC

D: .
V: TRBV29-1
length: 14
J: TRBJ1-2
size: few
CDR3: CSVEGGGTNYGYTF
DNA: TGCAGCGTTGAAGGTGGGGGAACTAACTATGGCTACACCTTC

D: .
V: TRBV6-5
length: 14
J: TRBJ2-1
size: once
CDR3: CASSYGTNYNEQFF
DNA: TGTGCCAGCAGTTACGGCACGAACTACAATGAGCAGTTCTTC

D: .
V: TRBV12-3/TRBV12-4
length: 13
J: TRBJ2-1
size: few
CDR3: CASSRRGYNEQFF
DNA: TGTGCCAGCAGCCGCCGGGGCTACAATGAGCAGTTCTTC

D: .
V: TRBV11-2
length: 15
J: TRBJ2-3
size: few
CDR3: CASSSLPGLADTQYF
DNA: TGTGCCAGCAGCTCGCTTCCTGGGCTAGCAGATACGCAGTATTTT

D: TRBD1
V: TRBV9
length: 16
J: TRBJ2-7
size: .
CDR3: CASSVSGTGIVNEQYF
DNA: TGTGCCAGCAGCGTATCTGGGACAGGGATAGTAAACGAGCAGTACTTC

D: .
V: TRBV2
length: 11
J: TRBJ2-3
size: .
CDR3: CASTVTDTQYF
DNA: TGTGCCAGCACCGTCACAGATACGCAGTATTTT

D: TRBD1
V: TRBV12-3/TRBV12-4
length: 15
J: TRBJ2-7
size: many
CDR3: CASSLAQGVSYEQYF
DNA: TGTGCCAGCAGCCTGGCACAGGGGGTGTCCTACGAGCAGTACTTC

D: .
V: TRBV29-1
length: 12
J: TRBJ2-3
size: .
CDR3: CSVEEASDTQYF
DNA: TGCAGCGTTGAGGAGGCGAGCGATACGCAGTATTTT

D: .
V: TRBV21-1
length: 14
J: TRBJ2-7
size: .
CDR3: CASSKVPGYWEQYF
DNA: TGTGCCAGCAGCAAAGTCCCAGGGTACTGGGAGCAGTACTTC

D: TRBD1
V: TRBV4-1
length: 16
J: TRBJ1-5
size: few
CDR3: CASSQVGQGINQPQHF
DNA: TGCGCCAGCAGCCAAGTGGGACAGGGTATTAATCAGCCCCAGCATTTT

D: .
V: TRBV7-9
length: 15
J: TRBJ2-7
size: few
CDR3: CASSLVMGGTYEQYF
DNA: TGTGCCAGCAGCTTAGTGATGGGCGGAACCTACGAGCAGTACTTC

D: .
V: TRBV10-3
length: 19
J: TRBJ2-1
size: .
CDR3: CAISDPWKPGQSSYNEQFF
DNA: TGTGCCATCAGTGATCCCTGGAAGCCCGGTCAGAGCTCCTACAATGAGCAGTTCTTC

D: .
V: TRBV15
length: 14
J: TRBJ2-5
size: few
CDR3: CATSRSFGEETQYF
DNA: TGTGCCACCAGCAGATCCTTCGGGGAAGAGACCCAGTACTTC

D: .
V: TRBV6-6
length: 15
J: TRBJ1-1
size: .
CDR3: CASSPDGPPNTEAFF
DNA: TGTGCCAGCAGTCCTGACGGTCCCCCAAACACTGAAGCTTTCTTT

D: TRBD1
V: TRBV19
length: 14
J: TRBJ2-7
size: .
CDR3: CASSRETGGYEQYF
DNA: TGTGCCAGTAGTAGAGAGACAGGGGGCTACGAGCAGTACTTC